These 18 T cell receptor beta chains were all obtained from the same sample, sequenced in a study of blood T cell repertoires in COVID-19. TCRdb's copy holds only in-frame clones and misses some; the assay was immunoSEQ multiplex PCR. The sample carries tens of thousands of clones, approximately 80% recorded once. Sequencing input: peripheral blood. The receptors were gathered from an elderly man with acute or convalescent COVID-19.

V and J are TRBV19 and TRBJ1-6; TRBD1 is a possible D gene (6 bases). Trimming took off 1 base at V and 0 bases at J, with 13 bases between the two ends. Germline V gives CDR1 LNHDA, CDR2 SQIVND (reference sequence). The CDR3 is 18 residues long. CDR3: CASSIGPGASSYNSPLHF. CDR3 bases: TGTGCCAGTAGTATAGGCCCAGGGGCTAGCTCCTATAATTCACCCCTCCACTTT.

J is TRBJ2-1 and V is TRBV11-1, with TRBD1 as a possible D gene (6 bases). Germline lookup yields CDR1 SGHAT and CDR2 FQDESV (reference sequence). This CDR3 contains 14 residues. Between the trimmed V and J ends, which lost 4 bases and 1 base, there was a span of 8 bases. DNA for the CDR3: TGTGCCAGCAGCTGGGACATATCCTACAATGAGCAGTTCTTC. It encodes CASSWDISYNEQFF.

The chain joins TRBV11-2 to TRBJ2-7, with 12 bases aligning to TRBD1. The germline V gene encodes CDR1 SGHAT and CDR2 FQNNGV. The CDR3 runs to 15 residues. With 3 bases clipped from V and 7 bases from J, the junction kept 7 bases outside the gene matches. CDR3 DNA sequence: TGTGCCAGCAGCTTGGGACAGGGGGCAACGAGTGAGCAGTACTTC. It specifies CASSLGQGATSEQYF.

The rearrangement joins TRBV19 to TRBJ2-5, with D perhaps matching TRBD1 (5 bases). Trimming stripped 4 bases from V and 2 bases from J, with 8 bases between. CDR1 and CDR2 (germline): LNHDA, SQIVND (reference sequence). There are 13 residues in the CDR3. The CDR3 spells CASSTQGQETQYF. CDR3 DNA: TGTGCCAGTAGTACCCAGGGTCAAGAGACCCAGTACTTC.

The V call is TRBV7-8, the J call TRBJ2-5, with TRBD2 identical over 10 bases. V lost 5 bases to trimming and J lost 4 bases; unmatched junction nucleotides: 10. Germline V CDR1 and CDR2: SGHVS, FQNEAQ. CDR3 length: 16 residues. The CDR3 DNA reads TGTGCCAGCAGCCCACAGACTAGCGGGCGGGGAGAGACCCAGTACTTC. This codes for CASSPQTSGRGETQYF.

The chain joins TRBV6-5 to TRBJ1-5; TRBD1 matches at 7 bases. CDR1 and CDR2 from the germline V gene are MNHEY and SVGAGI. The junction had 5 bases not matched to a gene; V was cut back by 6 bases and J by 9 bases. The CDR3 contains 12 residues. CDR3 in amino acids: CASSDRVGPQHF. In DNA, the CDR3 is TGTGCCAGCAGCGACAGGGTAGGGCCCCAGCATTTT.

V gene TRBV6-5 combines with J gene TRBJ1-6; 8 nucleotides align to TRBD1. This CDR3 region has 16 residues. Germline loops: CDR1 MNHEY, CDR2 SVGAGI. V shed 0 bases and J 11 bases; nucleotides not matched to a gene: 9. As DNA, the CDR3 is TGTGCCAGCAGTTACTCAGGGACAGGCCCTGGGGCACCCCTCCACTTT. Protein: CASSYSGTGPGAPLHF.

The genes are TRBV5-1 and TRBJ2-1, with 8 bases that match TRBD1. The CDR3 contains 12 residues. Germline V gene sequence: CDR1 SGHRS, CDR2 YFSETQ. V lost 6 bases and J lost 9; bases outside the gene matches: 5. CDR3 protein: CASNGQGSEQFF. CDR3 coding DNA: TGCGCCAGCAACGGACAGGGATCTGAGCAGTTCTTC.

This chain connects TRBV6-5 to TRBJ1-5; maybe TRBD1 (5 bases). The V gene lost 10 bases and the J gene lost 2 bases, with 18 bases spanning the gap. This CDR3 is built from 15 residues. CDR1 and CDR2 from the germline V gene are MNHEY and SVGAGI. The CDR3 coding sequence is TGTGCCACCTCTCGGGGGGGAAGCGGCAATCAGCCCCAGCATTTT. Its translation: CATSRGGSGNQPQHF.

The V and J genes are TRBV3-1 (or the pseudogene TRBV3-2) and TRBJ1-2; a weak D match, TRBD1 (6 bases). The CDR3 has 16 residues. CDR1 is LGHDT and CDR2 is YNNKEL in the germline V gene (reference sequence). With 6 bases removed from V and 4 bases from J, the gap between germline ends came to 21 bases. CDR3 sequence: CASSNGPGEGIYGYTF. The CDR3 DNA is TGTGCCAGCAGTAACGGGCCAGGGGAAGGAATCTATGGCTACACCTTC.

CDR3 sequence: CASRLGQADYGYTF. The CDR3, as DNA: TGTGCCAGCAGACTAGGACAGGCGGACTATGGCTACACCTTC. The rearrangement links TRBV6-5 to TRBJ1-2, with 7 bases matching TRBD1. Germline V gene lookup returns CDR1 MNHEY and CDR2 SVGAGI. After removal of 6 bases from V and 3 bases from J, the junction contained 7 bases not matched to a gene. This CDR3 region has 14 residues.

This chain connects TRBV19 to TRBJ1-2, with D tentatively TRBD1 (6 bases). The germline V gene encodes CDR1 LNHDA and CDR2 SQIVND (reference sequence). This CDR3 contains 16 residues. V was clipped by 0 bases and J by 6 bases, with 17 bases between them. CDR3 amino acids: CASSIDAPTGHHGYTF. The CDR3, as DNA: TGTGCCAGTAGTATAGACGCGCCCACAGGGCATCATGGCTACACCTTC.

This sequence joins TRBV11-1 and TRBJ2-5; possibly TRBD1 for D (7 bases). CDR1 and CDR2 (germline): SGHAT, FQDESV (reference sequence). The CDR3 is 12 residues long. The V and J ends lost 5 bases and 7 bases respectively, with 11 bases between them. The CDR3 protein is CASSGQGGTQYF. Written as DNA, the CDR3 is TGTGCCAGCAGCGGCCAGGGGGGGACCCAGTACTTC.

The rearrangement uses TRBV2 and TRBJ1-5; D possibly corresponds to TRBD1 (6 bases). The ends were cut back, 0 bases at V and 1 base at J, with 13 bases in the middle. CDR1 SNHLY and CDR2 FYNNEI come from the germline V gene. The CDR3 covers 17 residues. CDR3 sequence: CASSEARGGPSNQPQHF. The CDR3 DNA reads as TGTGCCAGCAGTGAAGCGAGGGGGGGACCAAGCAATCAGCCCCAGCATTTT.

The rearrangement links TRBV6-5 to TRBJ1-4, with 9 bases that match TRBD1. The CDR3 covers 15 residues. The germline CDR1 and CDR2 sequences are MNHEY and SVGAGI. V dropped 5 bases and J dropped 8; count of bases not matched to a gene: 9. The CDR3 spells CASSPRDREAEKLFF. Written as DNA, the CDR3 is TGTGCCAGCAGTCCCCGGGACAGGGAGGCGGAAAAACTGTTTTTT.

The chain is built from TRBV5-4 and TRBJ2-3, with 7 bases lining up with TRBD2. CDR1 and CDR2 (germline): SGHNT, YYREEE (reference sequence). V shed 2 bases and J 4 bases; nucleotides not matched to a gene: 4. The CDR3 is 14 amino acids. The CDR3 DNA sequence: TGTGCCAGCAGCTTTTATGGGGGGGCAGATACGCAGTATTTT. This encodes CASSFYGGADTQYF.

This clone was observed once. The chain carries TRBV27 and TRBJ2-2; 9 bases agree with TRBD1. This CDR3 region has 17 residues. The germline V gene has CDR1 MNHEY and CDR2 SMNVEV (reference sequence). V was pared by 7 bases and J by 2 bases, with 11 bases of the junction left unmatched. CDR3 DNA sequence: TGTGCCAGCAAGGGGACAGGGTCACCTCTTAACACCGGGGAGCTGTTTTTT. It translates to CASKGTGSPLNTGELFF.

A few counts support this clone. The chain combines TRBV2 with TRBJ1-2; TRBD1 matches at 7 bases. V shed 4 bases and J 7 bases; nucleotides not matched to a gene: 12. This CDR3 has 15 residues. Germline V lookup: CDR1 SNHLY, CDR2 FYNNEI. CDR3 in amino acids: CASSGPQGVFFGYTF. Here the CDR3 DNA reads TGTGCCAGCAGTGGGCCTCAGGGGGTATTTTTTGGCTACACCTTC.